This T cell receptor (beta chain) was documented in a study of neoadjuvant nivolumab and ipilimumab in lung cancer (dated by TCRdb to 2020 to 2021). Study-wide context: Nivolumab was given at 3 mg/kg intravenously on days 1, 15 and 29, and the combination arm added ipilimumab 1 mg/kg on day 1 only. The major pathologic response (MPR) rate in the intention-to-treat population in each study arm was designated as the primary trial endpoint. A total of about 43 patients with operable NSCLC were treated in the trial, with about 23 randomized to nivolumab monotherapy and 21 randomized to nivolumab plus ipilimumab. The study compared TCR repertoires in pretherapy (baseline) peripheral blood with TCR repertoires in tumors resected at surgery following neoadjuvant immune checkpoint blockade. Matched pretherapy and resected tumor pairs were analyzed for seven patients: four treated with nivolumab and three with nivolumab plus ipilimumab.

The sample's time point label, decoded: at surgical resection after neoadjuvant nivolumab +/- ipilimumab. Samples were obtained from the phase 2 randomized NEOSTAR trial, in which neoadjuvant nivolumab or nivolumab plus ipilimumab followed by surgery was tested in operable NSCLC. Trimming at the junction amounts to 0 bases on V and 0 bases on J, and the germline ends lie 9 bases apart. From cysteine to phenylalanine, the CDR3 is 17 amino acids long. Solely the CDR3 DNA is kept, with 51 bases framed from the first base. According to the germline V gene, CDR1 reads KGHSH and CDR2 reads LQKENI. Library generation was performed with the immunoSEQ multiplex PCR assay. The published analysis was carried out like this. Richness and clonality were used to summarize the repertoires, and clones that significantly expanded or contracted between pre- and post-therapy samples were identified. The clones in this table, taken by TCRdb from immuneACCESS, are in-frame only. Not every clone is retained; where verified, under half of the shortfall comes from an unresolved V gene, and the cause of the rest is unknown. Clone size and the V and J calls come from that table; the DNA yielded D and trimming. For this sample there are 8,500 to 10,000 clones; around 77% appear just once. The ten largest clones represent 6.5% to 8.5% of the sample.

Concerning this clone itself: Its binding antigen is unknown. Base quality data are lacking; no much larger clone is found one base away.

The paper as a whole reports these results and caveats: A small number of samples was subjected to TCR sequencing. Tumor T-cell richness and clonality rose from pretherapy to surgery in three of three dual-therapy tumors but in only two of four nivolumab-treated tumors. Greater TCR richness and clonality were observed in resected tumors than in tumor-adjacent uninvolved lung, and increases were observed in more dual-therapy-treated tumors. No significant correlation was found between TCR clonality and pathologic tumor regression, and only a single major-pathologic-response sample was available for the analysis of TCR clonality versus pathologic tumor regression. Pretherapy blood TCR richness correlated positively with richness in tumors resected after neoadjuvant therapy (Spearman R ≈ 0.79).

Sequenced here: tumor tissue, sampled after neoadjuvant nivolumab, alone or with ipilimumab, at or shortly before surgery. The V and J genes are TRBV18 and TRBJ2-6; the D gene could be either TRBD1 or TRBD2, each agreeing at 5 bases. This sequence was found in an adult with non-small cell lung cancer. Some clones in this sample may be carry-over from other donors' samples. The CDR3 protein sequence reads: CASSPPGRSSGANVLTF. The nucleotide sequence reads as follows: TGTGCCAGCTCACCACCGGGACGGAGCTCTGGGGCCAACGTCCTGACTTTC. Beyond the CDR3, the reference TRBV18 and TRBJ2-6 genes provide the residues; the full variable domain reads: NAGVMQNPRHLVRRRGQEARLRCSPMKGHSHVYWYRQLPEEGLKFMVYLQKENIIDESGMPKERFSAEFPKEGPSILRIQQVVRGDSAAYFCASSPPGRSSGANVLTFGAGSRLTVL.